This T cell receptor beta chain was sequenced during a study of blood T cell repertoires in COVID-19. Study details: The samples span acute and convalescent COVID-19 from the United States, Italy and Spain. T cells, B-cell-depleted T cells, or PBMCs supplied cDNA or gDNA.

Per the authors' pipeline: Estimates of nucleated cell counts were drawn from the amplification of reference gene primers. The repertoire was sequenced with immunoSEQ multiplex PCR; TCRdb's copy has only in-frame clones and lacks some. V and J calls plus clone size are reproduced from that table; the DNA served to infer D and trimming. The table shows around 64,000 clones, with about 90% occurring only once. Germline values: CDR1 SGHTS, CDR2 YDEGEE. The CDR3 has 14 residues. The V gene end was trimmed by 5 bases and the J gene end by 4 bases; junction bases not matched to a gene: 5. Sequencing was performed on peripheral blood. This sequence originates from a man older than 75 in a cohort sampled during active COVID-19. The V gene is TRBV5-8, the J gene TRBJ1-3; 8 nucleotides align to TRBD1. DNA of the CDR3: TGTGCCAGCAGGGGGACAGGAGGAGGAAACACCATATATTTT. Amino acid sequence: CASRGTGGGNTIYF.